A single T cell receptor (beta chain) is shown here with its context. The data were produced by immunoSEQ multiplex PCR, yet TCRdb's version contains in-frame clones alone and is incomplete. The sample shows roughly 310,000 clones, roughly 90% of them seen only once. This entry belongs to a study of blood T cell repertoires in COVID-19. The cohort comprised adults aged about 18 to 100 years residing in about two dozen US areas. Trimming took 7 bases from V and 8 from J, leaving 17 bases between them. The germline V gene has CDR1 MNHEY and CDR2 SVGAGI. This CDR3 comprises 13 residues. The TCR sequence derives from a man in his sixties who had recovered from COVID-19. The chain combines TRBV6-5 with TRBJ1-2; no clear D. Source material: PBMCs or T cells enriched from blood (not recorded which). CDR3 residues: CASTAGATRGYTF. In nucleotides, the CDR3 is TGTGCCAGCACCGCCGGCGCGACGAGGGGCTACACCTTC.